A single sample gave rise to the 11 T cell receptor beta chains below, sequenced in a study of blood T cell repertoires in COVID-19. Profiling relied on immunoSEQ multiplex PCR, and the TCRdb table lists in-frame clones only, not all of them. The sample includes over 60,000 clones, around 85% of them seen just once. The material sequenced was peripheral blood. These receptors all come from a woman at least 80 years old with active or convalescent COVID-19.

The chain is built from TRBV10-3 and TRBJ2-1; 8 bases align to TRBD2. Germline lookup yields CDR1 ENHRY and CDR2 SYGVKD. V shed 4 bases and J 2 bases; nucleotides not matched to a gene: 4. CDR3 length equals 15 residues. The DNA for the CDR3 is TGTGCCATCAGTGGGGCGGGGGGCGCCTACAATGAGCAGTTCTTC. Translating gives CAISGAGGAYNEQFF.

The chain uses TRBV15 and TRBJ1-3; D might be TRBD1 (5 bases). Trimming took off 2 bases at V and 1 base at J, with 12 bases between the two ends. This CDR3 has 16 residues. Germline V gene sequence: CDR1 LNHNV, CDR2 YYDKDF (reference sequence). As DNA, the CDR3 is TGTGCCACCAGCAGAAGGGGCAAGGTTTCTGGAAACACCATATATTTT. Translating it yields CATSRRGKVSGNTIYF.

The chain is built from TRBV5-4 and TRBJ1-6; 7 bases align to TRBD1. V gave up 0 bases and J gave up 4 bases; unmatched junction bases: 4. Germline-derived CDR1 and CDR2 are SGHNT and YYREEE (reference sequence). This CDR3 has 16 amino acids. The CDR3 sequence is CASSLGGGQYNSPLHF. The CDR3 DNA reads TGTGCCAGCAGCTTGGGAGGGGGACAGTATAATTCACCCCTCCACTTT.

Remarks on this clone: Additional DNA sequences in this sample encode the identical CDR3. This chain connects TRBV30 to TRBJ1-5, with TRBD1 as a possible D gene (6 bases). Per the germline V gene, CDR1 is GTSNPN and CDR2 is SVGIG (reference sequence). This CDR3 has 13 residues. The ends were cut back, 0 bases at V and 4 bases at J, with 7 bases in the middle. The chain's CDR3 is CAWSVQGNQPQHF. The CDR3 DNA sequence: TGTGCCTGGAGTGTACAGGGAAATCAGCCCCAGCATTTT.

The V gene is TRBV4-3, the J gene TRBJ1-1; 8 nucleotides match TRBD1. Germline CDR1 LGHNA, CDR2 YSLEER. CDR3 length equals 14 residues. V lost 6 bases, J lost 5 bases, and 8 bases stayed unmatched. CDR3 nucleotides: TGCGCCAGCAGGACAACAGGGGGATGGACTGAAGCTTTCTTT. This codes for CASRTTGGWTEAFF.

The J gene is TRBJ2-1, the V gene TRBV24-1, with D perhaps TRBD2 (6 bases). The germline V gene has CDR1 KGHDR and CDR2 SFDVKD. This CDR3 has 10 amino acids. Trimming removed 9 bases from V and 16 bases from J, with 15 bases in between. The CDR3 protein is CATEARGDFF. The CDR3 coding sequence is TGTGCCACCGAAGCGCGGGGAGATTTCTTC.

The CDR3 DNA sequence: TGTGCCACCAGCCCCCGATGGGGGGCAACTAATGAAAAACTGTTTTTT. Residues: CATSPRWGATNEKLFF. The chain links TRBV15 to TRBJ1-4, with D tentatively TRBD1 (5 bases). Trimming shortened V by 5 bases and J by 0 bases, and 13 bases separated the two germline ends. The germline V gene encodes CDR1 LNHNV and CDR2 YYDKDF (reference sequence). This CDR3 has 16 residues.

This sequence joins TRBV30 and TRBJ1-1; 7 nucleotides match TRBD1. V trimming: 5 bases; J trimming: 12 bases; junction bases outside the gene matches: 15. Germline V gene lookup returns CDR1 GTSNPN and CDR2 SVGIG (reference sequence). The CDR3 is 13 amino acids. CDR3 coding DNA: TGTGCCTGGGGGGACAGCGTGGTGGCAATGACTTTCTTT. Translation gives CAWGDSVVAMTFF.

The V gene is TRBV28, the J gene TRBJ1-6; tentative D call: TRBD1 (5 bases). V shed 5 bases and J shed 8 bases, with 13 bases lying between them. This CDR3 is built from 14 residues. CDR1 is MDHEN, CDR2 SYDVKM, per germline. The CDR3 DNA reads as TGTGCCAGCAGTCCTACGACAGCCTATTCACCCCTCCACTTT. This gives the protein CASSPTTAYSPLHF.

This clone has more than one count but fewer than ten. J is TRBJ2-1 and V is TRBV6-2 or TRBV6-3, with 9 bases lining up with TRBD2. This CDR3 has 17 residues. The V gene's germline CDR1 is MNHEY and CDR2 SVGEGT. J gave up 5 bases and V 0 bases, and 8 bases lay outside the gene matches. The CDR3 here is CASSYSRFAGGDNEQFF. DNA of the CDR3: TGTGCCAGCAGTTACTCGAGATTCGCGGGGGGGGACAATGAGCAGTTCTTC.

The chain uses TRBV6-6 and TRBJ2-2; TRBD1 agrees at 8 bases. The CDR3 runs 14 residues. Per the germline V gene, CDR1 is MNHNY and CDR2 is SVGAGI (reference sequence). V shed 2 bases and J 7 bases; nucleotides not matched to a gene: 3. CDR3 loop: CASSYRDRGGELFF. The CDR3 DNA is TGTGCCAGCAGTTACCGAGACAGGGGCGGGGAGCTGTTTTTT.